The 24 T cell receptor beta chains below come from one sample, sequenced in a study of cytomegalovirus exposure and HLA in healthy donors. It was with 60 Vbeta and 13 Jbeta primers that the PCR ran. The data were produced by immunoSEQ multiplex PCR, yet TCRdb's version contains in-frame clones alone and is incomplete. The repertoire holds approximately 88,000 clones, with 80% as singletons. Sequenced input: PBMCs. All receptors come from a man in his late teens or twenties in good health and CMV-seronegative.

The V gene is TRBV6-5, the J gene TRBJ1-1; 7 bases align to TRBD1. The V segment lost 5 bases and the J segment 5 bases; nucleotides outside the gene matches: 5. Germline assignment: CDR1 MNHEY and CDR2 SVGAGI. This CDR3 is 13 amino acids long. The CDR3 DNA follows: TGTGCCAGCAGTCCTCGACAGGGAACTGAAGCTTTCTTT. Its protein is CASSPRQGTEAFF.

The CDR3 nucleotides read TGTGCCAGCAGCACACCACTAGCGGGCCTACACACAGATACGCAGTATTTT. Encoded protein: CASSTPLAGLHTDTQYF. The rearrangement links TRBV9 to TRBJ2-3; 9 nucleotides agree with TRBD2. Germline lookup yields CDR1 SGDLS and CDR2 YYNGEE. J was trimmed by 2 bases and V by 4 bases; bases with no gene match: 11. CDR3 size: 17 residues. Together with reference TRBV9 and TRBJ2-3, the CDR3 gives the full variable domain: DSGVTQTPKHLITATGQRVTLRCSPRSGDLSVYWYQQSLDQGLQFLIQYYNGEERAKGNILERFSAQQFPDLHSELNLSSLELGDSALYFCASSTPLAGLHTDTQYFGPGTRLTVL.

This clone was detected once. This chain connects TRBV9 to TRBJ2-1; TRBD2 matches 7 bases. This CDR3 has 15 amino acids. J gave up 7 bases and V 0 bases, and 7 bases lay outside the gene matches. Germline V gives CDR1 SGDLS, CDR2 YYNGEE. The CDR3 DNA follows: TGTGCCAGCAGCGTAGAGTCTAGCGGAAAGAATGAGCAGTTCTTC. Translated, it gives CASSVESSGKNEQFF.

This clone was observed a single time. The chain joins TRBV30 to TRBJ1-2, with D possibly matching TRBD1 (6 bases). The CDR3 is 11 amino acids. Germline loops: CDR1 GTSNPN, CDR2 SVGIG (reference sequence). Trimming removed 1 base from V and 7 bases from J, with 7 bases in between. The CDR3, as DNA: TGTGCCTGGAGTGCAGGGGCTGGCTACACCTTC. Its protein product is CAWSAGAGYTF.

This sequence joins TRBV15 and TRBJ1-4; 7 bases fit TRBD1. This CDR3 is built from 18 residues. Trimming took 4 bases from V and 7 from J; bases not matched to a gene: 18. The germline V gene has CDR1 LNHNV and CDR2 YYDKDF (reference sequence). The CDR3, as DNA: TGTGCCACCAGCATATTAGAGACAGGGACTTTGGAAGGTGAAAAACTGTTTTTT. Its translation is CATSILETGTLEGEKLFF. Using reference TRBV15 and TRBJ1-4 for the parts outside the CDR3, the full variable domain is DAMVIQNPRYQVTQFGKPVTLSCSQTLNHNVMYWYQQKSSQAPKLLFHYYDKDFNNEADTPDNFQSRRPNTSFCFLDIRSPGLGDTAMYLCATSILETGTLEGEKLFFGSGTQLSVL.

The chain carries TRBV19 and TRBJ2-5; 10 bases are shared with TRBD2. The J segment lost 5 bases and the V segment lost 8 bases, leaving 11 bases of the junction unmatched. CDR3 length: 15 amino acids. From germline, CDR1 is LNHDA and CDR2 SQIVND (reference sequence). This CDR3 reads CASGVAGGGRETQYF. The CDR3 coding sequence is TGTGCCAGTGGGGTAGCGGGGGGAGGTAGGGAGACCCAGTACTTC.

The rearrangement links TRBV9 to TRBJ2-1; 7 bases fit TRBD1. The CDR3 loop spans 15 amino acids. Germline CDR1 reads SGDLS; CDR2 reads YYNGEE. J gave up 6 bases and V 2 bases, and 8 bases lay outside the gene matches. The CDR3 bases are TGTGCCAGCAGCGTTGGACAGGCCACGGTCAATGAGCAGTTCTTC. Protein: CASSVGQATVNEQFF.

The chain joins TRBV5-4 to TRBJ2-5, with 7 bases matching TRBD1. The J call may be faulty, since TRBJ2-7 better matches the DNA end. The length of the CDR3 is 14 residues. Germline values: CDR1 SGHNT, CDR2 YYREEE (reference sequence). The CDR3, as DNA: TGTGCCAGCAGCCCTGACAGGGTTTGGGACGAGCAGTACTTC. Translating it yields CASSPDRVWDEQYF.

The gene calls are TRBV6-5 and TRBJ2-1; 10 positions agree with TRBD1. J was trimmed by 3 bases and V by 0 bases; bases with no gene match: 2. CDR1 and CDR2 (germline): MNHEY, SVGAGI. This CDR3 is 16 amino acids long. The CDR3 loop reads CASSYSGQGSYNEQFF. CDR3 DNA: TGTGCCAGCAGTTACTCGGGACAGGGGAGCTACAATGAGCAGTTCTTC.

The CDR3 loop is CASSRTDSGNTIYF. CDR3 bases: TGTGCCAGCAGTCGGACAGACTCTGGAAACACCATATATTTT. The chain joins TRBV6-5 to TRBJ1-3; D is perhaps TRBD1 (6 bases). The CDR3 length is 14 residues. Germline lookup yields CDR1 MNHEY and CDR2 SVGAGI. Trimming removed 5 bases from V and 0 bases from J, with 8 bases in between.

The J gene is TRBJ1-2, the V gene TRBV4-2; tentative D call: TRBD1 (5 bases). Trimming pared 1 base from V and 0 bases from J, leaving 12 bases between. Germline CDR1 reads LGHNA; CDR2 reads YNFKEQ. CDR3 length: 16 residues. CDR3 sequence (DNA): TGTGCCAGCAGCCAAGGGCGACAGCGAACTAACTATGGCTACACCTTC. Protein sequence: CASSQGRQRTNYGYTF.

The chain is built from TRBV10-2 and TRBJ1-3, with 12 bases fitting TRBD1. Unmatched junction bases numbered 6, after V lost 2 bases and J lost 1 base. This CDR3 has 18 amino acids. Germline V CDR1 and CDR2: WSHSY, SAAADI. CDR3: CASSEPGQGAASGNTIYF. Here the CDR3 DNA reads TGCGCCAGCAGTGAGCCGGGACAGGGGGCTGCTTCTGGAAACACCATATATTTT.

V usage is TRBV5-1 and J usage is TRBJ2-5; tentative D call: TRBD2 (5 bases). The CDR3 sequence is 14 residues long. Trimming took off 2 bases at V and 5 bases at J, with 13 bases between the two ends. The V gene's germline CDR1 is SGHRS and CDR2 YFSETQ. The CDR3 loop reads CASSLPGVGETQYF. The DNA of the CDR3 is TGCGCCAGCAGCTTACCCGGGGTCGGGGAGACCCAGTACTTC.

The rearrangement links TRBV9 to TRBJ2-3, with D perhaps matching TRBD2 (6 bases). Looked up from germline, CDR1 is SGDLS and CDR2 is YYNGEE. V was pared by 2 bases and J by 1 base, with 14 bases between. CDR3 length: 16 residues. The CDR3 DNA reads as TGTGCCAGCAGCGTCGCGGGGTCAGTTGGCACAGATACGCAGTATTTT. Protein product: CASSVAGSVGTDTQYF.

The sample holds a few counts of this clone. The CDR3 spells CASSSPRNNEQFF. The CDR3 DNA is TGTGCCAGCAGCTCCCCCCGTAACAATGAGCAGTTCTTC. The V call is TRBV5-4, the J call TRBJ2-1; D is ambiguous. Germline CDR1 SGHNT, CDR2 YYREEE (reference sequence). The CDR3 contains 13 residues. Trimming stripped 3 bases from V and 5 bases from J, with 9 bases between.

CDR3 nucleotides: TGTGCCAGCAGTGAGAGGGTCTATGGCTACACCTTC. This translates into CASSERVYGYTF. The gene calls are TRBV2 and TRBJ1-2; D is uncertain. V was shortened by 3 bases and J by 4 bases, with 6 bases between the two germline ends. Germline values: CDR1 SNHLY, CDR2 FYNNEI. The CDR3 is 12 amino acids. Together with reference TRBV2 and TRBJ1-2, the CDR3 gives the full variable domain: EPEVTQTPSHQVTQMGQEVILRCVPISNHLYFYWYRQILGQKVEFLVSFYNNEISEKSEIFDDQFSVERPDGSNFTLKIRSTKLEDSAMYFCASSERVYGYTFGSGTRLTVV.

The chain combines TRBV11-2 with TRBJ2-3; weak D call: TRBD1 (6 bases). V shed 3 bases and J shed 3 bases, with 7 bases lying between them. The CDR3 consists of 13 residues. Germline V gene lookup returns CDR1 SGHAT and CDR2 FQNNGV. CDR3 region: CASSLGATDTQYF. CDR3 coding DNA: TGTGCCAGCAGCTTGGGGGCGACAGATACGCAGTATTTT.

The chain links TRBV13 to TRBJ2-3, with 14 bases identical to TRBD2. This CDR3 contains 18 residues. Germline-derived CDR1 and CDR2 are PRHDT and FYEKMQ (reference sequence). Trimming took 5 bases from V and 2 from J; bases not matched to a gene: 9. In nucleotides, the CDR3 is TGTGCCAGCAGCCCCAGGACTAGCGGGGGGTGGTCCACAGATACGCAGTATTTT. Amino acid sequence: CASSPRTSGGWSTDTQYF.

The rearrangement links TRBV6-6 to TRBJ1-2, with 7 bases lining up with TRBD1. This CDR3 is built from 13 residues. J was trimmed by 2 bases and V by 6 bases; bases with no gene match: 3. Germline-derived CDR1 and CDR2 are MNHNY and SVGAGI (reference sequence). CDR3 amino acids: CASRQGQNYGYTF. CDR3 DNA: TGTGCCAGCAGACAGGGACAGAACTATGGCTACACCTTC.

The rearrangement uses TRBV7-9 and TRBJ1-6; D not resolved. The V and J ends lost 4 bases and 5 bases respectively, with 18 bases between them. The CDR3 extends over 17 amino acids. Germline V gene sequence: CDR1 SEHNR, CDR2 FQNEAQ (reference sequence). Here the CDR3 reads CASSSNRRGPDNSPLHF. In DNA, the CDR3 is TGTGCCAGCAGCTCCAACCGACGCGGGCCGGATAATTCACCCCTCCACTTT.

CDR3 in DNA: TGTGCCTCCCGAGGCGGGACAGGGAACACCGGGGAGCTGTTTTTT. Translating gives CASRGGTGNTGELFF. This chain links TRBV6-6 with TRBJ2-2; 8 bases align to TRBD1. Germline values: CDR1 MNHNY, CDR2 SVGAGI (reference sequence). The CDR3 spans 15 residues. The junction had 9 bases not matched to a gene; V was cut back by 11 bases and J by 1 base.

On this clone itself: The junction differs from germline at one of its ends, possibly a read error. In the same sample, other DNA sequences code for this CDR3. The J gene is TRBJ2-3, the V gene TRBV6-1; D uncertain. Germline CDR1 and CDR2: MNHNS and SASEGT. The CDR3 spans 17 residues. CDR3 protein: CASSEAHTPFDGDTQYF. CDR3 DNA sequence: TGCGCCAGCAGTGAAGCCCACACCCCGTTCGACGGGGATACGCAGTATTTT.

V and J are TRBV2 and TRBJ1-5, with D perhaps TRBD1 (5 bases). Germline CDR1 and CDR2: SNHLY and FYNNEI. The CDR3 is 14 residues long. Between the trimmed V and J ends, which lost 9 bases and 2 bases, there was a span of 14 bases. The CDR3 spells CASTPGNRNQPQHF. For the CDR3, the DNA is TGTGCCAGTACCCCAGGGAATCGCAATCAGCCCCAGCATTTT.

The chain joins TRBV4-1 to TRBJ2-5; the match to TRBD2 covers 15 bases. The CDR3 has 18 residues. The J segment lost 2 bases and the V segment lost 0 bases, leaving 4 bases of the junction unmatched. CDR1 is MGHRA and CDR2 is YSYEKL in the germline V gene. This CDR3 reads CASSQDLGLAGGQETQYF. The DNA for the CDR3 is TGCGCCAGCAGCCAAGATCTAGGACTAGCGGGGGGGCAAGAGACCCAGTACTTC.